Shown below are 7 T cell receptor beta chains from a single sample sequenced in a study of T cells after yellow fever vaccination. TCRdb ran MiXCR on the 5' RACE reads and lists one entry per CDR3 protein. The sample consists of approximately 350,000 distinct CDR3 sequences, approximately 10% of them appearing once. The specimen was PBMCs, collected on the day of the first yellow fever vaccination. The receptors originated from a man younger than 35 who received the YFV17D yellow fever vaccine.

The table lists this clonotype with a few counts. The chain joins TRBV7-9 to TRBJ2-3, with 11 bases aligning to TRBD2. V trimming: 1 base; J trimming: 1 base; junction bases outside the gene matches: 4. Germline lookup yields CDR1 SEHNR and CDR2 FQNEAQ (reference sequence). CDR3 length: 17 amino acids. CDR3 loop: CASSLETLAGGTDTQYF. The DNA for the CDR3 is TGTGCCAGCAGCTTAGAAACACTAGCGGGGGGCACAGATACGCAGTATTTT.

The CDR3 nucleotides read TGCGCCAGCAGCCAACAGCCCTCTGGGGCCAACGTCCTGACTTTC. It codes for CASSQQPSGANVLTF. The chain uses TRBV5-1 and TRBJ2-6; D gene uncertain. V was cut by 4 bases and J by 0 bases, with 8 bases left in between. This CDR3 spans 15 amino acids. CDR1 is SGHRS, CDR2 YFSETQ, per germline.

This clonotype showed up just a few times. V gene TRBV6-5 combines with J gene TRBJ1-5; 9 bases match TRBD1. CDR3 length: 16 residues. V lost 3 bases, J lost 6 bases, and 9 bases stayed unmatched. CDR1 MNHEY and CDR2 SVGAGI come from the germline V gene. The CDR3 coding sequence is TGTGCCAGCAGTTATCCCGCACAGGGGGCTGGTCAGCCCCAGCATTTT. It codes for CASSYPAQGAGQPQHF.

The V gene is TRBV20-1, the J gene TRBJ2-7; TRBD1 matches at 7 bases. Unmatched junction bases numbered 7, after V lost 4 bases and J lost 1 base. This CDR3 has 14 residues. Germline-derived CDR1 and CDR2 are DFQATT and SNEGSKA (reference sequence). The CDR3 sequence: CSATGTAKSYEQYF. The CDR3 DNA is TGCAGTGCTACCGGGACAGCAAAGTCCTACGAGCAGTACTTC.

This clonotype was observed many times. The chain recombines TRBV12-3 or TRBV12-4 with TRBJ1-5; D is perhaps TRBD1 (6 bases). The CDR3 has 15 amino acids. V lost 2 bases and J 2 bases, leaving 10 bases between the germline ends. The CDR3 loop is CASSLTGFGNQPQHF. The CDR3 coding sequence is TGTGCCAGCAGTTTAACAGGGTTCGGCAATCAGCCCCAGCATTTT.

This clonotype has more than one count but fewer than ten. The J gene is TRBJ2-7, the V gene TRBV3-1; no reliable D call. V dropped 1 base and J dropped 6 bases, with 10 bases sitting between them. The germline V gene encodes CDR1 LGHDT and CDR2 YNNKEL (reference sequence). This CDR3 has 13 residues. The CDR3 spells CASSQVPGAEQYF. In nucleotides, the CDR3 is TGTGCCAGCAGCCAAGTACCAGGTGCCGAGCAGTACTTC.

This clonotype was recorded at least ten times. CDR3 sequence: CASSLRVAGSTDTQYF. The CDR3, as DNA: TGTGCCAGCAGCTTAAGGGTAGCGGGGAGCACAGATACGCAGTATTTT. V usage is TRBV7-3 and J usage is TRBJ2-3; 8 nucleotides align to TRBD2. CDR1 and CDR2 (germline): SGHTA, FQGTGA. Trimming cost V 1 base and J 0 bases; bases outside gene matches: 3. The CDR3 extends over 16 amino acids. The whole variable domain, filled in from reference TRBV7-3 and TRBJ2-3, reads GAGVSQTPSNKVTEKGKYVELRCDPISGHTALYWYRQSLGQGPEFLIYFQGTGAADDSGLPNDRFFAVRPEGSVSTLKIQRTERGDSAVYLCASSLRVAGSTDTQYFGPGTRLTVL.